Each of the 3 T cell receptor beta chains below was sequenced from the same sample in a study of graft-versus-host responses after intestinal transplantation. Antigen specificity for these receptors is unknown. Clones were read by immunoSEQ multiplex PCR, and TCRdb kept only the in-frame ones, dropping some. The table shows tens of thousands of clones, with 80% to 90% occurring only once. The material sequenced was unstimulated CD8+ T cells sorted from spleen or lymph node cells, taken before transplant. These TCRs come from a human donor who was the organ donor for an intestinal transplant.

The CDR3 coding sequence is TGCGCCAGCAGCCAGGGGCCGGGACAGGCCACCTACGAGCAGTACTTC. This sequence encodes CASSQGPGQATYEQYF. This sequence joins TRBV4-1 and TRBJ2-7, with 8 nucleotides matching TRBD1. With 3 bases clipped from V and 2 bases from J, the junction kept 9 bases outside the gene matches. This CDR3 has 16 amino acids. Germline V gene lookup returns CDR1 MGHRA and CDR2 YSYEKL.

The chain links TRBV11-2 to TRBJ2-5; 7 nucleotides align to TRBD2. V dropped 5 bases and J dropped 5; count of bases not matched to a gene: 11. The germline V gene has CDR1 SGHAT and CDR2 FQNNGV. This CDR3 has 15 residues. The CDR3, as DNA: TGTGCCAGCAGCGATTTAGCGGGCCTTGGGGAGACCCAGTACTTC. Its protein is CASSDLAGLGETQYF.

DNA of the CDR3: TGTGCCAGCTTAGGGGACAGGGCATACAATGAGCAGTTCTTC. This translates into CASLGDRAYNEQFF. The genes are TRBV2 and TRBJ2-1, with TRBD1 matching 9 bases. J was trimmed by 4 bases and V by 8 bases; bases with no gene match: 6. Germline V CDR1 and CDR2: SNHLY, FYNNEI. This CDR3 spans 14 amino acids.